A single sample is the source of the 21 T cell receptor beta chains below, sequenced in a study of vaccination and CD4 T cells after COVID-19. As for treatment: approximately 10-day PBMC culture with coronavirus spike peptide pools or control peptides (ViraFEST assay). Antigen specificity for these receptors is unknown. Sequencing of the DNA from cultured CD4+ T cells was carried out with the Oncomine TCR Beta short-read assay. TCRdb processed the PCR reads anew with MiXCR; each CDR3 protein has one entry. This table holds more than 9,500 distinct CDR3 sequences, roughly 53% found once. The sample was CD4+ T cells from blood, cultured in vitro. The receptors derive from a human donor who had recovered from COVID-19.

The rearrangement uses TRBV18 and TRBJ1-4; D is possibly TRBD1 (6 bases). V was cut by 3 bases and J by 1 base, with 9 bases left in between. This CDR3 region has 15 residues. Germline loops: CDR1 KGHSH, CDR2 LQKENI. The DNA of the CDR3 is TGTGCCAGCTCACCGGGCAGGGGAACTAATGAAAAACTGTTTTTT. It is translated as CASSPGRGTNEKLFF.

This clonotype was seen only a few times. The V call is TRBV20-1, the J call TRBJ1-2, with TRBD1 identical over 10 bases. The CDR3 extends over 13 amino acids. The V gene end was trimmed by 6 bases and the J gene end by 2 bases; junction bases not matched to a gene: 3. Germline CDR1 is DFQATT and CDR2 is SNEGSKA (reference sequence). CDR3: CSAGDRGNYGYTF. CDR3 coding DNA: TGCAGTGCAGGGGACAGGGGCAACTATGGCTACACCTTC.

This clonotype was observed a few times. This chain links TRBV10-3 with TRBJ2-7; D remains ambiguous. With 2 bases removed from V and 4 bases from J, the gap between germline ends came to 15 bases. The germline V gene has CDR1 ENHRY and CDR2 SYGVKD. The CDR3 is made up of 15 amino acids. CDR3 protein: CAISEPDTLRYEQYF. The CDR3 DNA sequence: TGTGCCATCAGTGAGCCTGACACCCTACGATACGAGCAGTACTTC.

The gene calls are TRBV19 and TRBJ2-7, with D maybe TRBD1 (6 bases). This CDR3 is 14 amino acids long. Germline V gene data show CDR1 as LNHDA and CDR2 as SQIVND (reference sequence). Trimming shortened V by 3 bases and J by 0 bases, and 9 bases separated the two germline ends. Here the CDR3 reads CASSIGTSSYEQYF. As DNA, the CDR3 is TGTGCCAGTAGTATTGGGACAAGCTCCTACGAGCAGTACTTC.

The V and J genes are TRBV18 and TRBJ1-1; TRBD1 matches 8 bases. This CDR3 region has 14 residues. Looked up from germline, CDR1 is KGHSH and CDR2 is LQKENI. The junction had 1 base not matched to a gene; V was cut back by 3 bases and J by 1 base. As DNA, the CDR3 is TGTGCCAGCTCACCCGACAGGGGGAACACTGAAGCTTTCTTT. Amino acids: CASSPDRGNTEAFF. Variable domain in full (rest from reference TRBV18 and TRBJ1-1): NAGVMQNPRHLVRRRGQEARLRCSPMKGHSHVYWYRQLPEEGLKFMVYLQKENIIDESGMPKERFSAEFPKEGPSILRIQQVVRGDSAAYFCASSPDRGNTEAFFGQGTRLTVV.

This clonotype was counted a single time. The chain employs TRBV2 and TRBJ2-7, with 16 bases identical to TRBD2. CDR1 SNHLY and CDR2 FYNNEI come from the germline V gene. The ends lost 7 bases at V and 6 bases at J; junction bases unmatched: 3. The CDR3 sequence is 14 residues long. The CDR3 DNA follows: TGTGCCAGCATGGGGACTAGCGGGAGGGGCGAGCAGTACTTC. It codes for CASMGTSGRGEQYF.

By sample share, this clonotype is large. The J gene is TRBJ1-1, the V gene TRBV7-2, with TRBD1 as a possible D gene (5 bases). CDR1 SGHTA and CDR2 FQGNSA come from the germline V gene. The CDR3 covers 13 residues. V dropped 8 bases and J dropped 5 bases, with 15 bases sitting between them. CDR3 sequence reads: CASEMGRGTEAFF. The CDR3 region has the DNA TGTGCCAGCGAAATGGGGCGTGGGACTGAAGCTTTCTTT.

The chain combines TRBV20-1 with TRBJ1-5, with TRBD1 as a possible D gene (5 bases). Trimming removed 6 bases from V and 4 bases from J, with 19 bases in between. The CDR3 spans 15 residues. Germline V gene data show CDR1 as DFQATT and CDR2 as SNEGSKA (reference sequence). The CDR3, as DNA: TGCAGTGCAGAATCTGGGGGGTCTGGGAATCAGCCCCAGCATTTT. Translated, it gives CSAESGGSGNQPQHF.

The rearrangement uses TRBV7-9 and TRBJ2-5; the D call may be TRBD1 or TRBD2 (5 bases each). Germline lookup yields CDR1 SEHNR and CDR2 FQNEAQ (reference sequence). The CDR3 loop spans 13 amino acids. V was pared by 3 bases and J by 3 bases, with 8 bases between. Here the CDR3 DNA reads TGTGCCAGCAGCTTCCGGGGCAAAGAGACCCAGTACTTC. It yields the protein CASSFRGKETQYF.

This clonotype was observed a few times. The V and J genes are TRBV7-9 and TRBJ1-1; TRBD1 matches 11 bases. The CDR3 spans 18 residues. Germline V CDR1 and CDR2: SEHNR, FQNEAQ (reference sequence). The V and J ends lost 5 bases and 1 base, in that order; junction bases with no gene match: 12. CDR3 nucleotides: TGTGCCAGCAGCCCCAGTTGGGACAGGGGGGTCGGGAACACTGAAGCTTTCTTT. Residues: CASSPSWDRGVGNTEAFF.

This chain links TRBV28 with TRBJ1-2; D is perhaps TRBD1 (6 bases). The CDR3 length is 16 residues. Trimming removed 7 bases from V and 3 bases from J, with 21 bases in between. Germline CDR1 reads MDHEN; CDR2 reads SYDVKM. The CDR3 here is CASTLSKGGLHYGYTF. The DNA of the CDR3 is TGTGCCAGCACTCTTTCCAAAGGGGGGTTGCACTATGGCTACACCTTC.

The chain couples TRBV6-5 to TRBJ2-7, with 12 bases fitting TRBD1. After removal of 2 bases from V and 7 bases from J, the junction contained 12 bases not matched to a gene. Germline V gene lookup returns CDR1 MNHEY and CDR2 SVGAGI. The CDR3 has 17 residues. CDR3 loop: CASSYTGTGGLAWEQYF. CDR3 bases: TGTGCCAGCAGTTACACCGGGACAGGGGGCCTTGCATGGGAGCAGTACTTC.

This clonotype has only a few counts. The chain uses TRBV15 and TRBJ2-3; the D gene is possibly TRBD1 (5 bases). The germline V gene has CDR1 LNHNV and CDR2 YYDKDF (reference sequence). V dropped 5 bases and J dropped 2 bases, with 11 bases sitting between them. The CDR3 has 14 residues. The CDR3 loop reads CATSQGAITDTQYF. CDR3 DNA sequence: TGTGCCACCAGCCAAGGGGCCATCACAGATACGCAGTATTTT.

A few counts support this clonotype. The genes are TRBV7-2 and TRBJ1-5, with D possibly being TRBD1 (5 bases). The length of the CDR3 is 15 residues. Trimming took off 1 base at V and 2 bases at J, with 9 bases between the two ends. CDR1 and CDR2 from the germline V gene are SGHTA and FQGNSA. CDR3 loop: CASSLGSRGNQPQHF. CDR3 bases: TGTGCCAGCAGCTTAGGAAGCAGGGGCAATCAGCCCCAGCATTTT. Supplemented by reference TRBV7-2 and TRBJ1-5, the full variable domain reads GAGVSQSPSNKVTEKGKDVELRCDPISGHTALYWYRQSLGQGLEFLIYFQGNSAPDKSGLPSDRFSAERTGGSVSTLTIQRTQQEDSAVYLCASSLGSRGNQPQHFGDGTRLSIL.

The V gene is TRBV15, the J gene TRBJ1-3; 7 nucleotides align to TRBD1. The CDR3 spans 17 residues. The V gene's germline CDR1 is LNHNV and CDR2 YYDKDF (reference sequence). Trimming took 2 bases from V and 3 from J; bases not matched to a gene: 10. Here the CDR3 DNA reads TGTGCCACCAGCAGAACGGCACAGGGGTATGTTGGAAACACCATATATTTT. This gives the protein CATSRTAQGYVGNTIYF.

The chain joins TRBV30 to TRBJ1-3; weak D call: TRBD1 (5 bases). Germline CDR1 and CDR2: GTSNPN and SVGIG (reference sequence). This CDR3 comprises 16 residues. V was pared by 0 bases and J by 2 bases, with 14 bases between. CDR3 DNA sequence: TGTGCCTGGAGTGTACGCGAGGGGTATGCTGGAAACACCATATATTTT. This translates into CAWSVREGYAGNTIYF.

A few counts support this clonotype. Written as DNA, the CDR3 is TGTGCCAGTAGTATTACAGGAACCGTGGGCTACACCTTC. Encoded protein: CASSITGTVGYTF. This chain joins TRBV19 and TRBJ1-2, with a tentative D call TRBD1 (5 bases). This CDR3 is 13 amino acids long. The V end was cut by 3 bases, the J end by 8 bases, with 13 bases between. Germline V gives CDR1 LNHDA, CDR2 SQIVND (reference sequence).

This sequence joins TRBV7-8 and TRBJ2-1; 9 nucleotides agree with TRBD2. Trimming at V came to 8 bases and at J to 7 bases, leaving 9 bases not matched to a gene. Germline values: CDR1 SGHVS, CDR2 FQNEAQ. This CDR3 has 14 amino acids. The CDR3 loop is CASRPFAGGNEQFF. Written as DNA, the CDR3 is TGTGCCAGCCGCCCCTTCGCGGGAGGGAATGAGCAGTTCTTC. Full variable domain (missing parts from reference TRBV7-8 and TRBJ2-1): GAGVSQSPRYKVAKRGQDVALRCDPISGHVSLFWYQQALGQGPEFLTYFQNEAQLDKSGLPSDRFFAERPEGSVSTLKIQRTQQEDSAVYLCASRPFAGGNEQFFGPGTRLTVL.

This chain joins TRBV28 and TRBJ2-1, with D perhaps TRBD1 (5 bases). The CDR3 runs 10 residues. V was trimmed by 5 bases and J by 15 bases, leaving 11 bases between them. Germline V CDR1 and CDR2: MDHEN, SYDVKM. The CDR3 region has the DNA TGTGCCAGCAGTCAGGGTCGGTGGTTCTTC. It codes for CASSQGRWFF.

The J gene is TRBJ1-5, the V gene TRBV28; 7 bases agree with TRBD1. The trim removed 5 bases at V and 0 bases at J, leaving 7 bases unmatched. Germline V gene lookup returns CDR1 MDHEN and CDR2 SYDVKM. The CDR3 totals 16 residues. The CDR3 here is CASSPGQVYSNQPQHF. The CDR3 DNA is TGTGCCAGCAGTCCCGGACAGGTATATAGCAATCAGCCCCAGCATTTT.

The chain is built from TRBV7-2 and TRBJ2-1; unclear D gene. This CDR3 region has 17 residues. Deletions cut 6 bases from V and 0 bases from J, with 18 bases between. Looked up from germline, CDR1 is SGHTA and CDR2 is FQGNSA. The CDR3 loop reads CASSPYPRVPSYNEQFF. CDR3 bases: TGTGCCAGCAGTCCCTACCCTCGGGTTCCCTCCTACAATGAGCAGTTCTTC. The full variable domain, in which reference TRBV7-2 and TRBJ2-1 provide the parts outside the CDR3, is GAGVSQSPSNKVTEKGKDVELRCDPISGHTALYWYRQSLGQGLEFLIYFQGNSAPDKSGLPSDRFSAERTGGSVSTLTIQRTQQEDSAVYLCASSPYPRVPSYNEQFFGPGTRLTVL.